This is a list of T cell receptor beta chains from one sample in a study of shared clonotypes between healthy human individuals. TCRdb keeps only in-frame clones here, not all; method: immunoSEQ multiplex PCR. The table lists under 2,500,000 clones, under 97% of them singletons. The specimen sequenced was naive CD4+ T cells sorted from blood. These receptors were collected from a man between 18 and 29 years old in good health. CDR3s include the opening cysteine and the closing phenylalanine or tryptophan. Fields, in order: clone size, J gene, V gene, CDR3 protein. Rows may omit the clone size; those that give it use once, few, many or a size class.

-	TRBJ2-1	TRBV5-1	CASSKGEGSYNEQFF
-	TRBJ1-5	TRBV5-1	CASSLVGGQPQHF
once	TRBJ2-7	TRBV6-1	CASSVTGTTSEQYF
-	TRBJ1-5	TRBV5-6	CASSLLRGSNQPQHF
-	TRBJ2-7	TRBV7-9	CASSLPLGEQYF
-	TRBJ1-1	TRBV6-1	CASKYGAQSTEAFF
-	TRBJ2-1	TRBV29-1	CSVLLAGLHNEQFF
-	TRBJ2-3	TRBV19	CASSVEGERLLTDTQYF
-	TRBJ1-3	TRBV6-5	CASSGPNRNTIYF
few	TRBJ1-5	TRBV18	CASSPAAGEVWNQPQHF
-	TRBJ2-1	TRBV18	CASSPTSGGVSYNEQFF
-	TRBJ2-1	TRBV10-2	CASSELASGRLFSYNEQFF
-	TRBJ2-3	TRBV9	CASSAQAAADTQYF
-	TRBJ1-1	TRBV6-6	CASSLTGAGAEAFF
-	TRBJ2-7	TRBV7-2	CASSGSGRFYEQYF
-	TRBJ1-1	TRBV6-5	CASSLGVLGTEAFF
-	TRBJ1-2	TRBV5-1	CASSPGANYGYTF
-	TRBJ1-4	TRBV6-6	CASSGDVSTNEKLFF
-	TRBJ2-3	TRBV5-4	CSSGEKDTQYF
-	TRBJ2-7	TRBV4-1	CASSQAPKYEQYF
few	TRBJ2-1	TRBV6-1	CASSETSGNYNEQFF
-	TRBJ2-5	TRBV6-6	CASRAGTVETQYF
-	TRBJ2-1	TRBV6-5	CASSKREGYEQFF